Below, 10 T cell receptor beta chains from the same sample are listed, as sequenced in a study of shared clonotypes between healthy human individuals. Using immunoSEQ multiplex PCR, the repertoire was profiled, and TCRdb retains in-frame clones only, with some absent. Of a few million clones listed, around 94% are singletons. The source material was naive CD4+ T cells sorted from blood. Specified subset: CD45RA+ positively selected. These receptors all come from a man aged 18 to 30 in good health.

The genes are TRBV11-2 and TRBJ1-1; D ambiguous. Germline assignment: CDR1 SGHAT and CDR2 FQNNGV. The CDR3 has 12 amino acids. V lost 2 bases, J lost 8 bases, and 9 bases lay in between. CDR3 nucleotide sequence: TGTGCCAGCAGCTTATATCCAGGCGAAGCTTTCTTT. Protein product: CASSLYPGEAFF.

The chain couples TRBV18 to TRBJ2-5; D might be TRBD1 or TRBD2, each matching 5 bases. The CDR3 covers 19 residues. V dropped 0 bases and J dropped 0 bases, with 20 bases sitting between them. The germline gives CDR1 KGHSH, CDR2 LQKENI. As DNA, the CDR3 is TGTGCCAGCTCACCACCGACTGGGAGCCCCGGGGCCGACCAAGAGACCCAGTACTTC. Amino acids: CASSPPTGSPGADQETQYF.

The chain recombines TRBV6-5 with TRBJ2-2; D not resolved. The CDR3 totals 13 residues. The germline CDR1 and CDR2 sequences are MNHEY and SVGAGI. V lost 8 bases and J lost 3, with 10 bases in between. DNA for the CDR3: TGTGCCAGCTCTCGGGTCCACACCGGGGAGCTGTTTTTT. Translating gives CASSRVHTGELFF.

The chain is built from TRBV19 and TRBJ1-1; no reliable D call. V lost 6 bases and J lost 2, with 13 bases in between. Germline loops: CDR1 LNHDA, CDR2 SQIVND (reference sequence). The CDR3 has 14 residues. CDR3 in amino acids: CASRISTVNTEAFF. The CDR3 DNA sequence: TGTGCCAGTAGGATCTCAACAGTTAACACTGAAGCTTTCTTT.

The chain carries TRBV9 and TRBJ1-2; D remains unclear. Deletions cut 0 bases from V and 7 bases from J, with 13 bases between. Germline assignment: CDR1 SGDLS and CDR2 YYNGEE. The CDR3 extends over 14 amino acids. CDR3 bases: TGTGCCAGCAGCGTAGATGGGTCCTCATTTGGCTACACCTTC. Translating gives CASSVDGSSFGYTF. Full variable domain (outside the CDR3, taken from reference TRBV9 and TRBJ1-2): DSGVTQTPKHLITATGQRVTLRCSPRSGDLSVYWYQQSLDQGLQFLIQYYNGEERAKGNILERFSAQQFPDLHSELNLSSLELGDSALYFCASSVDGSSFGYTFGSGTRLTVV.

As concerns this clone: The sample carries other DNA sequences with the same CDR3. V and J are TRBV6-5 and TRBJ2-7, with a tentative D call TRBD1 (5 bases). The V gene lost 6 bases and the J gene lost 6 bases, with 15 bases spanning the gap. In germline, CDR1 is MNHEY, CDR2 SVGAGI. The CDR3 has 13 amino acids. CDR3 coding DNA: TGTGCCAGCAGATCTAGGGGCCCGGGCGAGCAGTACTTC. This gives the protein CASRSRGPGEQYF.

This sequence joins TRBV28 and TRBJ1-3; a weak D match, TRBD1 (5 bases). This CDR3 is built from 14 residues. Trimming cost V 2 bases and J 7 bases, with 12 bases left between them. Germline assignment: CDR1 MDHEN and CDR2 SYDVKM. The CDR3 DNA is TGTGCCAGCAGTTTACTCGGGACGGGGAACACCATATATTTT. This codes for CASSLLGTGNTIYF. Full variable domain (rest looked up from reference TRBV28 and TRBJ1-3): DVKVTQSSRYLVKRTGEKVFLECVQDMDHENMFWYRQDPGLGLRLIYFSYDVKMKEKGDIPEGYSVSREKKERFSLILESASTNQTSMYLCASSLLGTGNTIYFGEGSWLTVV.

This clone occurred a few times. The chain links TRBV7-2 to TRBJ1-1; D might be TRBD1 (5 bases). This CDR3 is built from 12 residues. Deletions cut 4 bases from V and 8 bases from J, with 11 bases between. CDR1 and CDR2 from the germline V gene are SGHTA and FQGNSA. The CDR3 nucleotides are TGTGCCAGCAGCTCAGACAGTCGAGAAGCTTTCTTT. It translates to CASSSDSREAFF.

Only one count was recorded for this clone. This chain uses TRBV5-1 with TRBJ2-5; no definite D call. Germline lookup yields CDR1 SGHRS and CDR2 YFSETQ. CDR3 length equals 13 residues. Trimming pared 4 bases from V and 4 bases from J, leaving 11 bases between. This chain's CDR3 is CASSQLQLETQYF. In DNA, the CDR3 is TGCGCCAGCAGCCAACTTCAGTTAGAGACCCAGTACTTC.

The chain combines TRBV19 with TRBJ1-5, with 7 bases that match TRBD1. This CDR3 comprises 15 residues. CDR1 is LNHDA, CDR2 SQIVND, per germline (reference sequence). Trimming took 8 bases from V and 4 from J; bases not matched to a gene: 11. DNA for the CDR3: TGTGCCAGTGCCTCCCAGGGGGTTGGTAATCAGCCCCAGCATTTT. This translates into CASASQGVGNQPQHF.